These 21 T cell receptor beta chains share one sample of origin, sequenced in a study of healthy donors' naive CD4 and CD8 T cells (dated by TCRdb to between 2014 and 2016). The data were produced on a 454 GS FLX Titanium. A previously published linear amplification protocol was used to construct TCR libraries from about 500 ng of total RNA. The public reads were reanalyzed by TCRdb: fastp trimming at Q25, MiXCR alignment, in-frame beta chains only. Identical CDR3 protein sequences are pooled into one entry, listed with their most common genes and DNA. For this sample there are 150,000 to 200,000 distinct CDR3 sequences; over 60% appear just once. Jointly, the top ten make up more than 2% of the sample. The specimen sequenced was naive CD4+ and CD8+ T cells sorted from blood, pooled from several donors. The cell subset or site label, read with the paper, signifies: FACS-sorted naive CD4+ (CD45RO-CD45RA+) and naive CD8+ (CD45RA+CD27bright) T cells. The receptors shown here come from a pool of human donors in good health; the sample pools cells from several healthy donors.

J is TRBJ2-3 and V is TRBV5-1; D uncertain. The CDR3 has 13 amino acids. Between the trimmed V and J ends, which lost 0 bases and 2 bases, there was a span of 4 bases. Germline CDR1 is SGHRS and CDR2 is YFSETQ. The CDR3 coding sequence is TGCGCCAGCAGCTTGGCCCCCACAGATACGCAGTATTTT. Residues: CASSLAPTDTQYF.

The genes are TRBV29-1 and TRBJ1-3; D not resolved. CDR1 SQVTM and CDR2 ANQGSEA come from the germline V gene. The ends were cut back, 4 bases at V and 4 bases at J, with 5 bases in the middle. The CDR3 consists of 11 residues. The CDR3 spells CSVGSGNTIYF. Written as DNA, the CDR3 is TGCAGCGTTGGTTCCGGAAACACCATATATTTT.

This clonotype was found a few times. This rearrangement joins TRBV27 to TRBJ1-2; 8 bases are a match to TRBD1. The CDR3 totals 11 residues. The V gene end was trimmed by 10 bases and the J gene end by 4 bases; junction bases not matched to a gene: 2. Germline lookup yields CDR1 MNHEY and CDR2 SMNVEV (reference sequence). CDR3 region: CATTGGYGYTF. The CDR3 DNA is TGTGCCACCACAGGGGGCTATGGCTACACCTTC.

The V and J genes are TRBV11-1 and TRBJ2-1; D is uncertain. V was trimmed by 3 bases and J by 1 base, leaving 7 bases between them. The CDR3 length is 14 residues. CDR1 is SGHAT, CDR2 FQDESV, per germline (reference sequence). The CDR3 reads CASSFDGSYNEQFF. In nucleotides, the CDR3 is TGTGCCAGCAGCTTTGACGGGTCCTACAATGAGCAGTTCTTC. Based on the CDR3 plus reference TRBV11-1 and TRBJ2-1, the full variable domain is EAEVAQSPRYKITEKSQAVAFWCDPISGHATLYWYRQILGQGPELLVQFQDESVVDDSQLPKDRFSAERLKGVDSTLKIQPAELGDSAMYLCASSFDGSYNEQFFGPGTRLTVL.

The chain combines TRBV27 with TRBJ2-2; 7 nucleotides match TRBD1. Germline CDR1 MNHEY, CDR2 SMNVEV (reference sequence). The trim removed 6 bases at V and 6 bases at J, leaving 13 bases unmatched. The length of the CDR3 is 16 residues. The DNA of the CDR3 is TGTGCCAGCAGCCGATTTCCACAGGGGATCCCCGGGGAGCTGTTTTTT. Protein sequence: CASSRFPQGIPGELFF.

This chain links TRBV27 with TRBJ2-1; D might be TRBD2 (6 bases). This CDR3 spans 13 amino acids. CDR1 MNHEY and CDR2 SMNVEV come from the germline V gene (reference sequence). With 5 bases removed from V and 10 bases from J, the gap between germline ends came to 15 bases. The DNA of the CDR3 is TGTGCCAGCAGTACCCGGACTGCGGGAGAGCAGTTCTTC. Protein: CASSTRTAGEQFF.

This chain connects TRBV29-1 to TRBJ1-1; 9 nucleotides align to TRBD1. The CDR3 has 14 residues. With 7 bases clipped from V and 1 base from J, the junction kept 7 bases outside the gene matches. Germline V gene lookup returns CDR1 SQVTM and CDR2 ANQGSEA. CDR3 nucleotides: TGCAGCGCCGCCCGGACAGGGGAGAACACTGAAGCTTTCTTT. Protein: CSAARTGENTEAFF.

The chain joins TRBV6-2 or TRBV6-3 to TRBJ2-2, with no clear D. V lost 7 bases and J 6 bases, leaving 6 bases between the germline ends. The CDR3 runs 11 residues. Germline loops: CDR1 MNHEY, CDR2 SVGEGT. The CDR3 region is CASTVPGELFF. The CDR3 bases are TGTGCCAGCACCGTCCCCGGGGAGCTGTTTTTT.

In its sample, this clonotype was seen a few times. The chain uses TRBV19 and TRBJ2-5, with 11 bases matching TRBD2. Germline lookup yields CDR1 LNHDA and CDR2 SQIVND (reference sequence). With 3 bases clipped from V and 1 base from J, the junction kept 4 bases outside the gene matches. This CDR3 contains 16 residues. The DNA of the CDR3 is TGTGCCAGTAGTATCGGACTAGCGGGCGGCCAAGAGACCCAGTACTTC. It specifies CASSIGLAGGQETQYF.

This chain uses TRBV19 with TRBJ2-5; D is unresolved. V lost 9 bases, J lost 2 bases, and 1 base lay in between. CDR1 is LNHDA and CDR2 is SQIVND in the germline V gene (reference sequence). The CDR3 loop spans 9 amino acids. CDR3 residues: CARQETQYF. CDR3 DNA: TGTGCCAGACAAGAGACCCAGTACTTC. The entire variable domain, with the rest obtained from reference TRBV19 and TRBJ2-5, is as follows: DGGITQSPKYLFRKEGQNVTLSCEQNLNHDAMYWYRQDPGQGLRLIYYSQIVNDFQKGDIAEGYSVSREKKESFPLTVTSAQKNPTAFYLCARQETQYFGPGTRLLVL.

V gene TRBV6-5 combines with J gene TRBJ1-1; D is unclear. The length of the CDR3 is 13 residues. The germline V gene has CDR1 MNHEY and CDR2 SVGAGI. V was pared by 5 bases and J by 1 base, with 8 bases between. As DNA, the CDR3 is TGTGCCAGCAGTGGGCCGGGGAACACTGAAGCTTTCTTT. Translation: CASSGPGNTEAFF.

A remark on this clonotype: Lacking the conserved final phenylalanine or tryptophan, this CDR3 likely reflects a read error. This chain links TRBV29-1 with TRBJ2-7, with D hard to call. Trimming removed 6 bases from V and 3 bases from J, with 12 bases in between. Germline V CDR1 and CDR2: SQVTM, ANQGSEA. This CDR3 is built from 12 residues. CDR3 protein: CSVRTADYEQYL. The CDR3, as DNA: TGCAGCGTCCGGACGGCGGACTACGAGCAGTACCTC.

This clonotype was recorded a few times. The chain carries TRBV19 and TRBJ1-2, with a possible D match to TRBD1 (5 bases). The CDR3 sequence is 13 residues long. The germline V gene encodes CDR1 LNHDA and CDR2 SQIVND (reference sequence). V lost 6 bases and J lost 0, with 8 bases in between. The CDR3 DNA sequence: TGTGCCAGTAGGGGGACGCCTAACTATGGCTACACCTTC. Translating it yields CASRGTPNYGYTF.

The J gene is TRBJ1-1, the V gene TRBV30; D is possibly TRBD1 (5 bases). The CDR3 sequence is 16 residues long. Germline V gives CDR1 GTSNPN, CDR2 SVGIG (reference sequence). V was clipped by 3 bases and J by 0 bases, with 17 bases between them. CDR3 loop: CAWSPGLTFMNTEAFF. The CDR3 nucleotides read TGTGCCTGGAGCCCGGGACTGACCTTCATGAACACTGAAGCTTTCTTT.

The chain employs TRBV29-1 and TRBJ2-7; D remains unclear. The V gene's germline CDR1 is SQVTM and CDR2 ANQGSEA. CDR3 length: 11 amino acids. Trimming left V 7 bases short and J 2 bases short, with 9 bases between. The CDR3 loop is CSALVPYEQYF. CDR3 nucleotides: TGCAGCGCCTTAGTCCCCTACGAGCAGTACTTC.

In the case of this clonotype: One junction end does not reproduce the germline sequence, and a read error may be involved. The chain couples TRBV30 to TRBJ2-3, with D uncertain. CDR3 length equals 14 residues. Germline CDR1 reads GTSNPN; CDR2 reads SVGIG (reference sequence). The CDR3 coding sequence is TGCGCCTGGAGTTACAGAATGGGAACAGATACGCAGTATTTT. Protein sequence: CAWSYRMGTDTQYF.

This clonotype was counted a single time. The chain couples TRBV5-6 to TRBJ2-1, with D possibly TRBD2 on 6 matching bases. Trimming pared 4 bases from V and 9 bases from J, leaving 8 bases between. Germline loops: CDR1 SGHDT, CDR2 YYEEEE. The CDR3 has 11 residues. Written as DNA, the CDR3 is TGTGCCAGCAGCACGGGAGTTGAGCAGTTCTTC. Residues: CASSTGVEQFF.

This clonotype appeared a few times. This chain connects TRBV4-2 to TRBJ1-5, with unresolved D. Germline V lookup: CDR1 LGHNA, CDR2 YNFKEQ. The germline V and J ends were trimmed by 1 base and 4 bases, with 8 bases remaining between them. This CDR3 contains 14 residues. In nucleotides, the CDR3 is TGTGCCAGCAGCCAAGGCCTTCAAAATCAGCCCCAGCATTTT. Protein product: CASSQGLQNQPQHF.

The V call is TRBV6-6, the J call TRBJ2-7, with TRBD2 identical over 11 bases. Germline loops: CDR1 MNHNY, CDR2 SVGAGI (reference sequence). The CDR3 runs to 16 residues. The ends lost 6 bases at V and 3 bases at J; junction bases unmatched: 10. The CDR3 DNA reads as TGTGCCAGCAGCACTCGACTAGCGGGACCCCTCTACGAGCAGTACTTC. It yields the protein CASSTRLAGPLYEQYF.

This clonotype came up once. This rearrangement joins TRBV6-2 or TRBV6-3 to TRBJ1-1; the match to TRBD1 covers 8 bases. This CDR3 contains 15 residues. The junction had 6 bases not matched to a gene; V was cut back by 5 bases and J by 1 base. CDR1 is MNHEY and CDR2 is SVGEGT in the germline V gene. CDR3 protein: CASSKTGAWNTEAFF. CDR3 bases: TGTGCCAGCAGTAAGACAGGGGCCTGGAACACTGAAGCTTTCTTT.

This rearrangement joins TRBV18 to TRBJ2-5; TRBD1 or TRBD2 may be the D gene (5 bases each). CDR1 KGHSH and CDR2 LQKENI come from the germline V gene. The CDR3 is 13 residues long. Trimming took off 3 bases at V and 9 bases at J, with 14 bases between the two ends. CDR3 DNA sequence: TGTGCCAGCTCACCGGACGGGACCGGGCCCCAGTACTTC. It yields the protein CASSPDGTGPQYF.